Listed here is a single T cell receptor (beta chain). As yet, its antigen is unknown. In germline, CDR1 is MGHRA, CDR2 YSYEKL. The ends lost 1 base at V and 6 bases at J; junction bases unmatched: 1. This CDR3 has 15 residues. The data stem from a study of persistence of HIV-infected CD4 T cells. Study details: Donors were ART-treated; their CMV- and Gag-responding CD4+ T cells were isolated.

Study-level results: Degenerate expanded CDR3beta sequences were enriched among CMV- and Gag-responding cells. TCR analyses could not target the rare provirus-carrying CMV-responding cells. Within sorted populations, more oligoclonal TCRs accompanied more oligoclonal proviruses.

Sequencing used immunoSEQ version 4 in survey mode. Sequencing was performed with immunoSEQ multiplex PCR; in TCRdb, only in-frame clones are kept and a portion is missing. This table holds more than 30,000 clones, over 80% found once. Stimulation used approximately 10 ug/mL lysate from CMV-infected fibroblasts. CD40L-negative CD69-negative CD45RO-high memory CD4+ T cells were sorted as populations depleted of antigen-responding cells. The clonotype comes from an adult man with HIV who was CMV-seropositive. Sequencing used CD4+ T cells sorted from PBMCs after roughly 18-hour stimulation, obtained from a patient who received antiretroviral therapy. The chain combines TRBV4-1 with TRBJ2-2, with 11 bases fitting TRBD2. Here the CDR3 reads CASSQGGLAAGELFF. DNA of the CDR3: TGCGCCAGCAGCCAAGGGGGACTAGCGGCCGGGGAGCTGTTTTTT.